This T cell receptor beta chain was sequenced in a study of blood T cell repertoires in COVID-19. Across the study: T cells, B-cell-depleted T cells, or PBMCs supplied cDNA or gDNA.

This clone was recorded once. The germline V gene has CDR1 LGHNA and CDR2 YNFKEQ. The CDR3 spans 17 residues. The germline V and J ends were trimmed by 3 bases and 8 bases, with 20 bases remaining between them. Original processing notes: The assay estimated nucleated cells by amplifying reference gene primers. TCRdb's copy holds only in-frame clones and misses some; the assay was immunoSEQ multiplex PCR. The V and J calls and clone size come from that table; D and trimming were worked out from the DNA. The data show 100,000 to 150,000 clones, over 70% seen once. This clonotype was sampled from a man at least 80 years old with active or convalescent COVID-19. The sample consisted of peripheral blood. This chain connects TRBV4-2 to TRBJ1-6, with unresolved D. The CDR3 sequence: CASSQQSSVIIHSPLHF. CDR3 bases: TGTGCCAGCAGCCAGCAATCCAGTGTAATTATCCATTCACCCCTCCACTTT.